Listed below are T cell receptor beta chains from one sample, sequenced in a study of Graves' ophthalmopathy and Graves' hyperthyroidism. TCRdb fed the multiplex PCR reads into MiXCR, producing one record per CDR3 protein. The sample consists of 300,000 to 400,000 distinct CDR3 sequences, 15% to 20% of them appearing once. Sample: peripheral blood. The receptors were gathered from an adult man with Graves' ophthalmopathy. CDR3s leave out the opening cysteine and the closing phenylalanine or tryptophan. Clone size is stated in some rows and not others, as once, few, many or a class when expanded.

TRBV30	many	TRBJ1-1	AWSAGEVNTEAF
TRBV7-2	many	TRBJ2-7	ASSSQGTALEQY
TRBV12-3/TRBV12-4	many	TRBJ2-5	ASSLGIETQY
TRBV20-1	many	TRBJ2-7	SASGTSGTFYEQY
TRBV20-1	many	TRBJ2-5	SAQREGRETQY
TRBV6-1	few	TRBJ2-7	ASSEVTGAVPAYEQY
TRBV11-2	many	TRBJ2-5	ASSPGTSEGETQY
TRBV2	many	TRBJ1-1	ASSENGGLITGEAF
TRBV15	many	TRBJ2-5	ATSGAGGTERWKTQY
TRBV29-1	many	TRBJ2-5	SVEGGVVAGQGTQY
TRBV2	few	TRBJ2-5	ASTRDYLQETQY
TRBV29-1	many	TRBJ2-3	SVEDPGVSPTDTQY
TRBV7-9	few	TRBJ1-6	ASSSWGTVDHSPLH
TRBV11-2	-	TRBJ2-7	ASSLTAPGQGYEQY
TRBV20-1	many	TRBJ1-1	SASSGINTEAF
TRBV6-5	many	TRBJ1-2	ASSGTGRGTNYGYT
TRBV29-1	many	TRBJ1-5	SVEDRRPADSNQPQH
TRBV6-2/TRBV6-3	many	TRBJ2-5	ASSYSMATSRRTETQY
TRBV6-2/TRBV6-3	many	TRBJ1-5	ASSYSGPDQPQH
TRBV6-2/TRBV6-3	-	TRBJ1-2	ASSPPEAYGYT
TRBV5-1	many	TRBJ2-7	ASRETSGSGYEQY
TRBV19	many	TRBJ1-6	ASTATGGNSPLH
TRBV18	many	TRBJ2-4	ASSPRLSGRAKNIQY
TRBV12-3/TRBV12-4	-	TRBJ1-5	ASSLRSGVSNQPQH
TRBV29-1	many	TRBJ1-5	SVGTANQPQH
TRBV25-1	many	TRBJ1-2	ASSELGKGHGYT
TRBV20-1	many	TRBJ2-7	SADDHSYEQY
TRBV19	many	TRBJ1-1	ASSLRTENTETF
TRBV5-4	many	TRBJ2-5	ASSLAWGDKTQY
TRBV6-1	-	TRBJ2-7	ASRGQGAEQY
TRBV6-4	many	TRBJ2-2	ASKWLANTGELF
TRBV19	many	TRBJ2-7	ASSTGQVNYEQY
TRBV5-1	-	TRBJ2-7	ASSFLTGLAGGEQY
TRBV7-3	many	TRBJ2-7	ASSLTGQGSSYEQY
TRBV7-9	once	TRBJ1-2	ASSPTQRDGYT
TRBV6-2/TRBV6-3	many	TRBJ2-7	ASRKTGATYEQY
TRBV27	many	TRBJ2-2	ASSLSRVNTGELF
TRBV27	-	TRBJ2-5	ASRLSLGGQETQY
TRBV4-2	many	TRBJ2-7	ASSQDFSGGSYEQY
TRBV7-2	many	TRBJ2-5	ASSLGVAGGETQY